This is a list of T cell receptor beta chains from one sample in a study of cytomegalovirus exposure and HLA in healthy donors. Generated by immunoSEQ multiplex PCR, the TCRdb table keeps only in-frame clones and is missing some. The top ten clones hold over 1.1% of a sample with about 140,000 clones, 84% of them seen once. The sample consisted of PBMCs. All receptors derive from a woman in her twenties or thirties in good health and CMV-seronegative. The CDR3 runs from the conserved cysteine through the conserved F or W. The order of the fields is clone size, V gene, J gene, CDR3 length, D gene, CDR3 DNA, CDR3 protein. A D gene is named only where the DNA matches it firmly. For some rows the clone size is stated as once, few or many, or as a class when expanded; others skip it.

clone_size: NA; v_call: TRBV19; j_call: TRBJ1-2; cdr3_length: 15; d_call: TRBD1; cdr3_nt: TGTGCCAGTAGTATGGCGGGACAGTGGAACTATGGCTACACCTTC; cdr3_aa: CASSMAGQWNYGYTF
clone_size: NA; v_call: TRBV6-5; j_call: TRBJ1-1; cdr3_length: 12; d_call: NA; cdr3_nt: TGTGCCAGCAGTTCCCCAGGGCCTGAAGCTTTCTTT; cdr3_aa: CASSSPGPEAFF
clone_size: few; v_call: TRBV2; j_call: TRBJ1-1; cdr3_length: 13; d_call: NA; cdr3_nt: TGTGCCAGCACTAAACAGGAGAACACTGAAGCTTTCTTT; cdr3_aa: CASTKQENTEAFF
clone_size: NA; v_call: TRBV19; j_call: TRBJ1-5; cdr3_length: 16; d_call: TRBD1; cdr3_nt: TGTGCCAGTAGTCTCGGGACAGGGTGGGGCAATCAGCCCCAGCATTTT; cdr3_aa: CASSLGTGWGNQPQHF
clone_size: NA; v_call: TRBV7-2; j_call: TRBJ1-2; cdr3_length: 14; d_call: NA; cdr3_nt: TGTGCCAGCAGCCTTACAGGGACGGGCTATGGCTACACCTTC; cdr3_aa: CASSLTGTGYGYTF
clone_size: NA; v_call: TRBV9; j_call: TRBJ2-6; cdr3_length: 15; d_call: NA; cdr3_nt: TGTGCCAGCAGCCCAGGCAGGTGGGGGGCCAACGTCCTGACTTTC; cdr3_aa: CASSPGRWGANVLTF
clone_size: NA; v_call: TRBV6-6; j_call: TRBJ2-5; cdr3_length: 14; d_call: NA; cdr3_nt: TGTGCCAGCAGTTACGCGGGACGGCAAGAGACCCAGTACTTC; cdr3_aa: CASSYAGRQETQYF
clone_size: NA; v_call: TRBV18; j_call: TRBJ2-2; cdr3_length: 14; d_call: NA; cdr3_nt: TGTGCCAGCTCACCACGCGAGTTTACCGGGGAGCTGTTTTTT; cdr3_aa: CASSPREFTGELFF
clone_size: NA; v_call: TRBV23-1; j_call: TRBJ1-1; cdr3_length: 17; d_call: NA; cdr3_nt: TGCGCCAGCCTTTTGGGGCAGACGGAACCTATGAACACTGAAGCTTTCTTT; cdr3_aa: CASLLGQTEPMNTEAFF
clone_size: NA; v_call: TRBV7-9; j_call: TRBJ2-7; cdr3_length: 14; d_call: TRBD1; cdr3_nt: TGTGCCAGCAGTCGACAGGGGGCAGGTTACGAGCAGTACTTC; cdr3_aa: CASSRQGAGYEQYF
clone_size: NA; v_call: TRBV6-6; j_call: TRBJ2-7; cdr3_length: 12; d_call: NA; cdr3_nt: TGTGCCAGCAGGCGGGGTTTGTACGAGCAGTACTTC; cdr3_aa: CASRRGLYEQYF
clone_size: NA; v_call: TRBV7-3; j_call: TRBJ2-7; cdr3_length: 15; d_call: NA; cdr3_nt: TGTGCCAGCAGCTACGCCGCGGACAGTTGGGCCGAGCAGTACTTC; cdr3_aa: CASSYAADSWAEQYF
clone_size: once; v_call: TRBV7-3; j_call: TRBJ2-3; cdr3_length: 15; d_call: NA; cdr3_nt: TGTGCCAGCAGCTTAAGTTGGGCCCAGGCAGATACGCAGTATTTT; cdr3_aa: CASSLSWAQADTQYF
clone_size: NA; v_call: TRBV20-1; j_call: TRBJ1-5; cdr3_length: 11; d_call: NA; cdr3_nt: TGCAGTGCCGAGGTAGGGGGGGCCCAGCATTTT; cdr3_aa: CSAEVGGAQHF
clone_size: NA; v_call: TRBV5-6; j_call: TRBJ1-2; cdr3_length: 11; d_call: NA; cdr3_nt: TGTGCCAGCAGCTTAAGGGAGGGCTACACCTTC; cdr3_aa: CASSLREGYTF
clone_size: NA; v_call: TRBV9; j_call: TRBJ2-5; cdr3_length: 16; d_call: TRBD1; cdr3_nt: TGTGCCAGCAGCCCCTCCGGGACAGCAGGTGGAGAGACCCAGTACTTC; cdr3_aa: CASSPSGTAGGETQYF
clone_size: NA; v_call: TRBV5-1; j_call: TRBJ1-1; cdr3_length: 13; d_call: NA; cdr3_nt: TGCGCCAGCAGAATCCAGGGTGGAACTGAAGCTTTCTTT; cdr3_aa: CASRIQGGTEAFF
clone_size: NA; v_call: TRBV5-1; j_call: TRBJ2-2; cdr3_length: 16; d_call: TRBD1; cdr3_nt: TGCGCCAGCAGCTTGGCAGGACAGGGGGCTCTCGGGGAGCTGTTTTTT; cdr3_aa: CASSLAGQGALGELFF
clone_size: NA; v_call: TRBV27; j_call: TRBJ2-6; cdr3_length: 15; d_call: NA; cdr3_nt: TGTGCCAGCAGTTTTGCGACAGCTGGGGCCAACGTCCTGACTTTC; cdr3_aa: CASSFATAGANVLTF
clone_size: NA; v_call: TRBV4-1; j_call: TRBJ2-1; cdr3_length: 15; d_call: NA; cdr3_nt: TGCGCCAGCAGCCAGGGCCAGAGCTCCTACAATGAGCAGTTCTTC; cdr3_aa: CASSQGQSSYNEQFF
clone_size: NA; v_call: TRBV28; j_call: TRBJ1-5; cdr3_length: 16; d_call: NA; cdr3_nt: TGTGCCAGCACTTCGTTGGCGGACAGTAGCAATCAGCCCCAGCATTTT; cdr3_aa: CASTSLADSSNQPQHF
clone_size: few; v_call: TRBV7-2; j_call: TRBJ2-3; cdr3_length: 15; d_call: TRBD2; cdr3_nt: TGTGCCAGCAGCTTCGCAGCGGGGCCAGCAGATACGCAGTATTTT; cdr3_aa: CASSFAAGPADTQYF
clone_size: NA; v_call: TRBV6-5; j_call: TRBJ2-1; cdr3_length: 11; d_call: TRBD2; cdr3_nt: TGTGCCAGCACCCGGGGGGTCGAGCAGTTCTTC; cdr3_aa: CASTRGVEQFF
clone_size: NA; v_call: TRBV5-4; j_call: TRBJ2-6; cdr3_length: 16; d_call: NA; cdr3_nt: TGTGCCAGCAGCCGAGAGGAGAGATCTGGGGCCAACGTCCTGACTTTC; cdr3_aa: CASSREERSGANVLTF
clone_size: NA; v_call: TRBV2; j_call: TRBJ1-6; cdr3_length: 14; d_call: NA; cdr3_nt: TGTGCCAGCAGTGAATACGGCGCCGGGGCACCCCTCCACTTT; cdr3_aa: CASSEYGAGAPLHF
clone_size: once; v_call: TRBV6-1; j_call: TRBJ2-2; cdr3_length: 12; d_call: NA; cdr3_nt: TGTGCCAGCAGCTCGAACACCGGGGAGCTGTTTTTT; cdr3_aa: CASSSNTGELFF
clone_size: NA; v_call: TRBV2; j_call: TRBJ1-1; cdr3_length: 15; d_call: TRBD1; cdr3_nt: TGTGCCAGCGAAAGAGGACAGGGGGGATTGGCTGAAGCTTTCTTT; cdr3_aa: CASERGQGGLAEAFF
clone_size: NA; v_call: TRBV7-9; j_call: TRBJ2-4; cdr3_length: 16; d_call: TRBD1; cdr3_nt: TGTGCCAGCAGCGGAGTTATGACAGGGGGCAAAAACATTCAGTACTTC; cdr3_aa: CASSGVMTGGKNIQYF
clone_size: once; v_call: TRBV10-2; j_call: TRBJ1-5; cdr3_length: 16; d_call: TRBD1; cdr3_nt: TGCGCCAGCAGTGAACGTATCGGGACAGGGGGTCAGCCCCAGCATTTT; cdr3_aa: CASSERIGTGGQPQHF
clone_size: NA; v_call: TRBV6-5; j_call: TRBJ2-7; cdr3_length: 11; d_call: NA; cdr3_nt: TGTGCCAGCAGTGAGGGTCACGAGCAGTACTTC; cdr3_aa: CASSEGHEQYF
clone_size: NA; v_call: TRBV2; j_call: TRBJ2-3; cdr3_length: 14; d_call: NA; cdr3_nt: TGTGCCAGCAAACAGGACAGCTTCACAGATACGCAGTATTTT; cdr3_aa: CASKQDSFTDTQYF
clone_size: once; v_call: TRBV5-1; j_call: TRBJ1-1; cdr3_length: 14; d_call: TRBD1; cdr3_nt: TGCGCCAGCACCGAGGGGTCAGGGGGCGCTCAGGCTTTCTTT; cdr3_aa: CASTEGSGGAQAFF
clone_size: NA; v_call: TRBV7-9; j_call: TRBJ2-7; cdr3_length: 13; d_call: NA; cdr3_nt: TGTGCCAGCAGCTCCGACGGGGTGGGAGAGCAGTACTTC; cdr3_aa: CASSSDGVGEQYF
clone_size: NA; v_call: TRBV27; j_call: TRBJ1-2; cdr3_length: 13; d_call: NA; cdr3_nt: TGTGCCAGCAGCACCCAGACGGACAGCGGCTACACCTTC; cdr3_aa: CASSTQTDSGYTF
clone_size: NA; v_call: TRBV11-3; j_call: TRBJ1-5; cdr3_length: 17; d_call: NA; cdr3_nt: TGTGCCAGCAGCTACCGCCCAGGGAACTATAGCAATCAGCCCCAGCATTTT; cdr3_aa: CASSYRPGNYSNQPQHF
clone_size: NA; v_call: TRBV7-2; j_call: TRBJ1-1; cdr3_length: 14; d_call: NA; cdr3_nt: TGTGCCAGCAGCTCGAGGACAGCGAACACTGAAGCTTTCTTT; cdr3_aa: CASSSRTANTEAFF
clone_size: NA; v_call: TRBV28; j_call: TRBJ2-5; cdr3_length: 14; d_call: NA; cdr3_nt: TGTGCCAGCAGCCGCACAGGGATCCAAGAGACCCAGTACTTC; cdr3_aa: CASSRTGIQETQYF
clone_size: few; v_call: TRBV6-1; j_call: TRBJ1-2; cdr3_length: 15; d_call: TRBD1; cdr3_nt: TGTGCCAGCAGGGATAGGACAGGGGGACACTATGGCTACACCTTC; cdr3_aa: CASRDRTGGHYGYTF
clone_size: NA; v_call: TRBV27; j_call: TRBJ1-2; cdr3_length: 17; d_call: TRBD1; cdr3_nt: TGTGCCAGCAGTTTGGCTTCACAGGGGGCCCGAGGCTATGGCTACACCTTC; cdr3_aa: CASSLASQGARGYGYTF
clone_size: NA; v_call: TRBV5-1; j_call: TRBJ2-5; cdr3_length: 15; d_call: TRBD2; cdr3_nt: TGCGCCAGCACGTCCGGGGGGAACGTACAAGAGACCCAGTACTTC; cdr3_aa: CASTSGGNVQETQYF
clone_size: NA; v_call: TRBV18; j_call: TRBJ2-7; cdr3_length: 16; d_call: TRBD1; cdr3_nt: TGTGCCAGCTCACCATCTGCCAGGGGGAATTTCTACGAGCAGTACTTC; cdr3_aa: CASSPSARGNFYEQYF
clone_size: NA; v_call: TRBV11-2; j_call: TRBJ1-2; cdr3_length: 11; d_call: NA; cdr3_nt: TGTGCCAGCAGCAACAGGGCTGGCTACACCTTC; cdr3_aa: CASSNRAGYTF
clone_size: NA; v_call: TRBV9; j_call: TRBJ1-4; cdr3_length: 15; d_call: TRBD1; cdr3_nt: TGTGCCAGCAGCGTACGGGACAGGGCCGGTGAAAAACTGTTTTTT; cdr3_aa: CASSVRDRAGEKLFF
clone_size: NA; v_call: TRBV6-6; j_call: TRBJ1-1; cdr3_length: 16; d_call: NA; cdr3_nt: TGTGCCAGCAGTTACCCCACCCAGGGATTGAACACTGAAGCTTTCTTT; cdr3_aa: CASSYPTQGLNTEAFF
clone_size: NA; v_call: TRBV6-6; j_call: TRBJ1-2; cdr3_length: 14; d_call: TRBD1; cdr3_nt: TGTGCCAGCAGTACACAGGGGCCCCACTATGGCTACACCTTC; cdr3_aa: CASSTQGPHYGYTF
clone_size: few; v_call: TRBV30; j_call: TRBJ1-2; cdr3_length: 14; d_call: NA; cdr3_nt: TGTGCCTGGAGCTCGGGGAGGTCTATGCGTGGCTACACCTTC; cdr3_aa: CAWSSGRSMRGYTF
clone_size: NA; v_call: TRBV7-2; j_call: TRBJ2-7; cdr3_length: 14; d_call: TRBD1; cdr3_nt: TGTGCCAGCAGCCCTAGACAGGGTTTCAACGAGCAGTACTTC; cdr3_aa: CASSPRQGFNEQYF
clone_size: NA; v_call: TRBV5-1; j_call: TRBJ1-1; cdr3_length: 14; d_call: NA; cdr3_nt: TGCGCCAGCAGCTTAGGAGGGGATGAGGCTGAAGCTTTCTTT; cdr3_aa: CASSLGGDEAEAFF
clone_size: few; v_call: TRBV15; j_call: TRBJ1-2; cdr3_length: 13; d_call: TRBD1; cdr3_nt: TGTGCCACCAGCAGAGACAGGGGGTATGGCTACACCTTC; cdr3_aa: CATSRDRGYGYTF
clone_size: NA; v_call: TRBV4-2; j_call: TRBJ1-5; cdr3_length: 15; d_call: NA; cdr3_nt: TGTGCCAGCAGCCAAGATCTTGCAGGGAATCAGCCCCAGCATTTT; cdr3_aa: CASSQDLAGNQPQHF